Included here is one TCR beta chain sequence, with context. TCRdb used MiXCR to reprocess the 5' RACE reads, holding one entry per CDR3 protein. The sample records under 250,000 distinct CDR3 sequences, 15% to 19% being singletons. Deletions cut 0 bases from V and 4 bases from J, with 7 bases between. The CDR3 spans 14 residues. The V gene's germline CDR1 is MNHEY and CDR2 SVGAGI. This specimen comes from a study of T-cell memory formation after mild COVID-19. For the study at large: TCR clusters showed largely donor specificity.

The chain has TRBV6-5 and TRBJ1-5, with D unresolved. The sequence came from an adult woman who had mild COVID-19 (a few samples of this study predate the infection). Cell type and time point are not known. The source material was PBMCs or a T cell subset sorted from them (not recorded which). DNA of the CDR3: TGTGCCAGCAGTTACTCGACGGAGAATCAGCCCCAGCATTTT. Its translation is CASSYSTENQPQHF.